The T cell receptor (beta chain) under discussion was sequenced for a study of shared clonotypes between healthy human individuals. Profiled with immunoSEQ multiplex PCR; TCRdb holds only in-frame clones, not every one. Of about 500,000 clones listed, roughly 80% are singletons. About this clone itself: Other DNA sequences of this sample code for an identical CDR3.

V was cut by 0 bases and J by 1 base, with 4 bases left in between. Germline loops: CDR1 SGHRS, CDR2 YFSETQ. This CDR3 has 13 amino acids. The specimen sequenced was PBMCs. The J gene is TRBJ1-1, the V gene TRBV5-1; D gene uncertain. The TCR sequence derives from a woman aged 40 to 50 in good health. Some clones in this sample may be carry-over from other donors' samples. The CDR3 loop reads CASSLDRNTEAFF. CDR3 DNA sequence: TGCGCCAGCAGCTTGGACAGGAACACTGAAGCTTTCTTT.